This TCR beta chain was captured in a study of T-cell reconstitution after alpha-beta-depleted transplantation in children. Study-wide findings and caveats: The study reportedly traced alpha-beta T cells about two months after transplant to several hundred expanded graft clones.

The CDR3 extends over 19 amino acids. The ends were cut back, 0 bases at V and 0 bases at J, with 18 bases in the middle. Germline CDR1 reads MGHRA; CDR2 reads YSYEKL. During its preparation, the TCRbeta library received unique molecular identifiers. TCRdb reprocessed the PCR reads with MiXCR, giving one entry per CDR3 protein. The data contain just over 950,000 distinct CDR3 sequences, roughly 31% of them singletons. This clonotype was seen more than once but under ten times. The antigen is not known. This clonotype was sampled from a boy under two years old who had a stem cell transplant for SCID, so the T cells may come from the graft donor. V gene TRBV4-1 combines with J gene TRBJ2-1; no clear D gene. The sequences come from PBMCs, mostly from graft donor cells, collected 360 days after TCRalphabeta/CD19-depleted stem cell transplant. For the CDR3, the DNA is TGCGCCAGCAGCCAAGAACCCGCGTTTCTTAAAAGCTCCTACAATGAGCAGTTCTTC. Its protein product is CASSQEPAFLKSSYNEQFF.